The rows below give T cell receptor beta chains drawn from one sample of a study of blood T cells in healthy people across ages. MiXCR, applied by TCRdb to the 5' RACE reads, yields one record per CDR3 protein. In the table there are about 670,000 distinct CDR3 sequences, 40% to 65% of which are singletons. Sample: blood. The receptors shown here come from a woman of 80 years or more in good health. CDR3s include the opening cysteine and the closing phenylalanine or tryptophan. The D gene is left open where the match is weak. Size tells how often a clone was seen (once, few, many) or the class of an expanded clone, and some rows leave it out.

V gene: TRBV7-2
clone size: many
J gene: TRBJ1-2
D gene: .
CDR3 DNA: TGTGCCAGCAGCCGTGACAAGGTGCGTGGCTACACCTTC
CDR3 protein: CASSRDKVRGYTF

V gene: TRBV5-1
clone size: many
J gene: TRBJ2-3
D gene: .
CDR3 DNA: TGTGCCAGCAGCCGCACAGATACGCAGTATTTT
CDR3 protein: CASSRTDTQYF

V gene: TRBV12-3/TRBV12-4
clone size: .
J gene: TRBJ2-7
D gene: TRBD2
CDR3 DNA: TGTGCCAGCAGTTACTTAGCGGGATTTCTCTACGAGCAGTACTTC
CDR3 protein: CASSYLAGFLYEQYF

V gene: TRBV28
clone size: few
J gene: TRBJ1-6
D gene: .
CDR3 DNA: TGTGCCAGCAGTTCCGACGGGCAGGGGAGTTCACCCCTCCACTTT
CDR3 protein: CASSSDGQGSSPLHF

V gene: TRBV2
clone size: few
J gene: TRBJ2-7
D gene: .
CDR3 DNA: TGTGCCAGCAGTGAAGGGCAGTCCTACGAGCAGTACTTC
CDR3 protein: CASSEGQSYEQYF

V gene: TRBV29-1
clone size: .
J gene: TRBJ2-1
D gene: .
CDR3 DNA: TGCAGCGTTGAAGAGACCGGGACGGAGTTCTTC
CDR3 protein: CSVEETGTEFF

V gene: TRBV20-1
clone size: few
J gene: TRBJ2-3
D gene: TRBD2
CDR3 DNA: TGCAGTGCTAGAGCCCCCCTCGGACTAGGGGATACGCAGTATTTT
CDR3 protein: CSARAPLGLGDTQYF

V gene: TRBV11-1
clone size: .
J gene: TRBJ2-1
D gene: .
CDR3 DNA: TGTGCCAGCAGCGACCGGGACTCACTTTACAATGAGCAGTTCTTC
CDR3 protein: CASSDRDSLYNEQFF

V gene: TRBV19
clone size: .
J gene: TRBJ1-2
D gene: TRBD1
CDR3 DNA: TGTGCCAGTAGCCCGGACAGGGATGCCTATGGCTACACCTTC
CDR3 protein: CASSPDRDAYGYTF

V gene: TRBV3-1
clone size: once
J gene: TRBJ1-6
D gene: TRBD1
CDR3 DNA: TGTGCCGGCAGCCTTAACAGGGGGACCGGGAATTCACCCCTCCACTTT
CDR3 protein: CAGSLNRGTGNSPLHF

V gene: TRBV24-1
clone size: many
J gene: TRBJ2-6
D gene: TRBD1
CDR3 DNA: TGTGCCACCAGTGACCCGACAGGGTCTGGGGCCAACGTCCTGACTTTC
CDR3 protein: CATSDPTGSGANVLTF

V gene: TRBV29-1
clone size: .
J gene: TRBJ2-2
D gene: .
CDR3 DNA: TGCAGCATTGAACAGGGATCGAACACCGGGGAGCTGTTTTTT
CDR3 protein: CSIEQGSNTGELFF

V gene: TRBV11-2
clone size: .
J gene: TRBJ1-1
D gene: .
CDR3 DNA: TGTGCCAGCAGCCGGGCCCTTTTAGGCACTGAAGCTTTCTTT
CDR3 protein: CASSRALLGTEAFF

V gene: TRBV20-1
clone size: .
J gene: TRBJ2-5
D gene: TRBD2
CDR3 DNA: TGCAGTGCTAGAGATCCGGGACTAGCGGGGGTCGAGACCCAGTACTTC
CDR3 protein: CSARDPGLAGVETQYF